Sequencing of this T cell receptor (beta chain) was carried out in a study of technical replicates of blood from several donors (dated by TCRdb to the late 2010s). From a lookup of the germline V gene (reference sequence), CDR1 and CDR2 are PRHDT and FYEKMQ. Its CDR3 holds 16 amino acids, cysteine through phenylalanine. CDR3 DNA only is kept here, 48 bases in frame from base 1. V is reduced by 0 bases and J by 9 bases, leaving a spacing of 18 bases between them. With regard to this clone: Its cognate antigen has yet to be identified. Base qualities are not at hand, and no much larger clone is one base apart.

The library was made by the immunoSEQ multiplex PCR assay. TCRdb took this table from immuneACCESS and kept in-frame rearrangements with V and J called. Such tables lack part of the clones; where checked against another copy, unresolved V genes explain under half of the gap, and the rest is unexplained. In this sample the table shows roughly 50,000 clones, about 95% of which occur a single time. In total, the top ten clones hold around 3.2% of the sample. Material for sequencing was PBMCs. This TCR came from a human donor in good health. Some clones in this sample may be carry-over from other donors' samples. The chain is encoded by TRBV13 joined to TRBJ2-1, and TRBD2 may be the D gene, going by 6 matching bases. The CDR3 amino acid sequence is: CASSLGLRPPGGEQFF. The nucleotides read TGTGCCAGCAGCTTAGGCCTAAGACCCCCCGGGGGTGAGCAGTTCTTC.